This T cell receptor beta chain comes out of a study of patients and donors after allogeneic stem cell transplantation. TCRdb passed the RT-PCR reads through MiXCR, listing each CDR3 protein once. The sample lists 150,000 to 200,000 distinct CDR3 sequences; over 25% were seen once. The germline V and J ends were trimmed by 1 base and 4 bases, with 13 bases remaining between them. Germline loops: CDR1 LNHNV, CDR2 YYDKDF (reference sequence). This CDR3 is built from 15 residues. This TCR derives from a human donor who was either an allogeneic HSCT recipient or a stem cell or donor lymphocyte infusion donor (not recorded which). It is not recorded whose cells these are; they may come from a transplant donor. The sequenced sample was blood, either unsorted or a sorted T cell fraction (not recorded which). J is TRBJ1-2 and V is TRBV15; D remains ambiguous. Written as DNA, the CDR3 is TGTGCCACCAGCAGAGGGGAAGGACGGTCCTATGGCTACACCTTC. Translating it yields CATSRGEGRSYGYTF.